This T cell receptor (beta chain) is from a study of cytomegalovirus exposure and HLA in healthy donors. Study outcomes and limitations: Per a prior analysis, the majority of TCR beta V segments were productive roughly 90% or roughly 30% of the time.

PCR was performed using 60 Vbeta and 13 Jbeta primers. This table comes from immunoSEQ multiplex PCR, and its TCRdb copy is limited to in-frame clones, with some not included. Of around 100,000 clones detected, about 77% appear once; the ten largest clones hold approximately 5%. With regard to this clone: Its antigen is still unknown.

The V gene lost 4 bases and the J gene lost 9 bases, with 10 bases spanning the gap. Germline CDR1 is GTSNPN and CDR2 is SVGIG (reference sequence). This CDR3 contains 12 residues. Though probably carrying unrecorded immune exposures, donors were nominally healthy at sampling. The chain links TRBV30 to TRBJ1-6; D remains unclear. This receptor was obtained from a woman under 40 in good health and CMV-seropositive. Sequences were obtained from PBMCs. The CDR3 reads CAWKSSGSPLHF. In nucleotides, the CDR3 is TGTGCCTGGAAGTCTTCAGGTTCACCCCTCCACTTT.